The present T cell receptor (beta chain) was sequenced within a study of blood T cell repertoires in COVID-19. Measured with immunoSEQ multiplex PCR; TCRdb has only the in-frame clones, and not every one. This table has about 250,000 clones, about 83% appearing once. The CDR3 runs to 15 residues. J gave up 2 bases and V 1 base, and 4 bases lay outside the gene matches. Germline V gene sequence: CDR1 MGHRA, CDR2 YSYEKL. The sequenced material came from peripheral blood. The chain carries TRBV4-1 and TRBJ2-5, with 7 bases matching TRBD2. The sequence derives from a human donor in a cohort sampled during active COVID-19. The DNA of the CDR3 is TGCGCCAGCAGCCAAGTTGGGGGGGGTCAAGAGACCCAGTACTTC. Translating it yields CASSQVGGGQETQYF.